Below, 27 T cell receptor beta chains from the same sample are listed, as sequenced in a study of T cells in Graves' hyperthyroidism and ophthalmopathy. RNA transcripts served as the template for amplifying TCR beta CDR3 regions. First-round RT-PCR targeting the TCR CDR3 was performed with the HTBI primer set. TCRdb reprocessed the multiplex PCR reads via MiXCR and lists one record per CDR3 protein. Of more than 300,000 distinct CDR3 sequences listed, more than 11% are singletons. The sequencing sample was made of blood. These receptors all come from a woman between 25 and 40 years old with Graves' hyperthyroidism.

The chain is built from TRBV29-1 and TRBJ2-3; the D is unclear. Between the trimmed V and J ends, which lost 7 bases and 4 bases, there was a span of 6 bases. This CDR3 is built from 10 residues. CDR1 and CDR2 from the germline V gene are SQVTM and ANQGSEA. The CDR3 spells CSAFSDTQYF. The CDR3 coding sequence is TGCAGCGCCTTCTCAGATACGCAGTATTTT.

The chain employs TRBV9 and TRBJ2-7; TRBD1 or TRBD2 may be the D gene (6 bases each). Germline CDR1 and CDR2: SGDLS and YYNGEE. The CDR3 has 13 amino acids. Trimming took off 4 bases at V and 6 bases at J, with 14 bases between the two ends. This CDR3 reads CASSQWGAGEQYF. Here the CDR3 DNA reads TGTGCCAGCAGCCAGTGGGGGGCTGGCGAGCAGTACTTC.

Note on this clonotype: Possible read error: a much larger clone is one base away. CDR3 sequence (DNA): TGTGCCAGCAGTTACTCGATGACAGGGGGCTACGAGCAGTACTTC. This sequence encodes CASSYSMTGGYEQYF. The V gene is TRBV6-2 or TRBV6-3, the J gene TRBJ2-7; 9 bases fit TRBD1. The germline V gene encodes CDR1 MNHEY and CDR2 SVGEGT. CDR3 length equals 15 residues. With 0 bases clipped from V and 3 bases from J, the junction kept 3 bases outside the gene matches.

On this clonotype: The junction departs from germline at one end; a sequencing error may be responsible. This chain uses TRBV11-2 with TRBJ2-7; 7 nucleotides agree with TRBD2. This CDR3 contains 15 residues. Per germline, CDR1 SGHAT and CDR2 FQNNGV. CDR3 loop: CASSFDSGVVGEQHF. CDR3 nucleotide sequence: TGTGCCAGCAGCTTCGACAGCGGGGTGGTTGGAGAGCAGCACTTC.

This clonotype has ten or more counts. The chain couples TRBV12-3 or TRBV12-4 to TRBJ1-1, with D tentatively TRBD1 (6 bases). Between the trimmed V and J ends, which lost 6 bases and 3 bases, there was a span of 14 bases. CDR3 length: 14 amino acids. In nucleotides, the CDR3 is TGTGCCAGCAGCCCTACAGGGCGTGACACTGAAGCTTTCTTT. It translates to CASSPTGRDTEAFF.

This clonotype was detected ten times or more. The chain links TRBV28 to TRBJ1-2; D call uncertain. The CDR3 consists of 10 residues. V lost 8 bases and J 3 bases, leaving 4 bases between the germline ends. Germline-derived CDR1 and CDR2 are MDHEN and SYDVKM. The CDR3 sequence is CASGYYGYTF. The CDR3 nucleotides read TGTGCCAGCGGGTACTATGGCTACACCTTC.

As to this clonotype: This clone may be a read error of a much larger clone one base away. CDR3 loop: CASSSEADTDTQYF. CDR3 nucleotides: TGCGCCAGCAGCTCGGAAGCCGACACAGATACGCAGTATTTT. This sequence joins TRBV5-1 and TRBJ2-3; D is unresolved. The V and J ends lost 3 bases and 2 bases respectively, with 10 bases between them. The germline V gene has CDR1 SGHRS and CDR2 YFSETQ. This CDR3 comprises 14 residues.

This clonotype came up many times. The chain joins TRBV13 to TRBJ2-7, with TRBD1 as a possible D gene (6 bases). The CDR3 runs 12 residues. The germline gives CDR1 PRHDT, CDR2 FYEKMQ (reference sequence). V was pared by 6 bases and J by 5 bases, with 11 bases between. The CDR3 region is CASSPDSHEQYF. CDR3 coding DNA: TGTGCCAGCAGTCCGGACAGCCACGAGCAGTACTTC.

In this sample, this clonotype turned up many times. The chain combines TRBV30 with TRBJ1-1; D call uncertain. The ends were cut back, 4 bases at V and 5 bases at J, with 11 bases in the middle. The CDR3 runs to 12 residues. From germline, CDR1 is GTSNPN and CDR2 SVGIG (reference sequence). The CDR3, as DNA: TGTGCCTGGATTAAGGGAGGGACTGAAGCTTTCTTT. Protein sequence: CAWIKGGTEAFF.

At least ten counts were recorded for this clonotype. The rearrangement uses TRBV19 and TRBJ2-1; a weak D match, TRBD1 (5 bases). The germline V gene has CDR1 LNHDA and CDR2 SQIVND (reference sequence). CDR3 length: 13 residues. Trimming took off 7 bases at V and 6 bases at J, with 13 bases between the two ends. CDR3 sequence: CASKGWVPNEQFF. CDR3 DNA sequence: TGTGCCAGTAAGGGGTGGGTTCCCAATGAGCAGTTCTTC. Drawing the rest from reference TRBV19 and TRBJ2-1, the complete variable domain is DGGITQSPKYLFRKEGQNVTLSCEQNLNHDAMYWYRQDPGQGLRLIYYSQIVNDFQKGDIAEGYSVSREKKESFPLTVTSAQKNPTAFYLCASKGWVPNEQFFGPGTRLTVL.

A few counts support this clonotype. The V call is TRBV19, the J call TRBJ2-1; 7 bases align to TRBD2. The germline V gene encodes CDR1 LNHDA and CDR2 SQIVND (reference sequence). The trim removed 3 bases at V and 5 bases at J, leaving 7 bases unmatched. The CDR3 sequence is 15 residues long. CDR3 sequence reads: CASSMWRGMDNEQFF. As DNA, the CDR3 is TGTGCCAGTAGTATGTGGCGGGGGATGGACAATGAGCAGTTCTTC. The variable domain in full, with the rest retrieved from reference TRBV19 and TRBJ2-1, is DGGITQSPKYLFRKEGQNVTLSCEQNLNHDAMYWYRQDPGQGLRLIYYSQIVNDFQKGDIAEGYSVSREKKESFPLTVTSAQKNPTAFYLCASSMWRGMDNEQFFGPGTRLTVL.

CDR3 loop: CASMRASGIETQYF. In nucleotides, the CDR3 is TGTGCCAGTATGAGGGCTAGCGGGATAGAGACCCAGTACTTC. The V call is TRBV12-3 or TRBV12-4, the J call TRBJ2-5; 9 bases agree with TRBD2. The CDR3 extends over 14 amino acids. After removal of 9 bases from V and 4 bases from J, the junction contained 9 bases not matched to a gene.

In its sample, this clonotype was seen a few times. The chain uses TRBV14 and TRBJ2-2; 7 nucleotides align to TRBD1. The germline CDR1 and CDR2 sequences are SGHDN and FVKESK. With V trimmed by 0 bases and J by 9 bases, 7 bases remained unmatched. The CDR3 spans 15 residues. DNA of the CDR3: TGTGCCAGCAGCCAAGAAGAACAGGGGACCTGGGAGCTGTTTTTT. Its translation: CASSQEEQGTWELFF.

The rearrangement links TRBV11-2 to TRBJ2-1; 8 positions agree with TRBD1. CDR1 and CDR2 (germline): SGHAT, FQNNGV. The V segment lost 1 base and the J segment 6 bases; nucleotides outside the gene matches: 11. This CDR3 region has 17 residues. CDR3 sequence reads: CASSLAGSGGARNEQFF. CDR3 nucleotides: TGTGCCAGCAGCTTAGCTGGTTCAGGGGGCGCGCGCAATGAGCAGTTCTTC.

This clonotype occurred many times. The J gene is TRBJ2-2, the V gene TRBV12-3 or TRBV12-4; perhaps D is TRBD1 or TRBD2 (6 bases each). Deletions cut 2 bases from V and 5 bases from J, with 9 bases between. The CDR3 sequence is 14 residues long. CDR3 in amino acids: CASSLRGETGELFF. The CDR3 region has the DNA TGTGCCAGCAGTTTAAGGGGGGAGACCGGGGAGCTGTTTTTT.

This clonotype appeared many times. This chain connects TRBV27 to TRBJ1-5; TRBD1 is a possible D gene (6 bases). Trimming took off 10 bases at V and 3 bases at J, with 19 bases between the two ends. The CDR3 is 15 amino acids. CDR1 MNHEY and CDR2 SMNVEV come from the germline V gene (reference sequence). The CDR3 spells CANRRTVQYNQPQHF. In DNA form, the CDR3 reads TGTGCCAACCGCCGGACAGTTCAGTACAATCAGCCCCAGCATTTT.

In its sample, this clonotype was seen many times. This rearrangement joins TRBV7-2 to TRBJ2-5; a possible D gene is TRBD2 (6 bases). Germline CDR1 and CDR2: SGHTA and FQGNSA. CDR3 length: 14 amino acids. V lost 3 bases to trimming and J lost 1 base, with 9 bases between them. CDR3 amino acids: CASSLNSGQETQYF. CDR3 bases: TGTGCCAGCAGCTTGAATAGCGGCCAAGAGACCCAGTACTTC. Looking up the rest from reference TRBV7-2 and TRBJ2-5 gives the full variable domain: GAGVSQSPSNKVTEKGKDVELRCDPISGHTALYWYRQSLGQGLEFLIYFQGNSAPDKSGLPSDRFSAERTGGSVSTLTIQRTQQEDSAVYLCASSLNSGQETQYFGPGTRLLVL.

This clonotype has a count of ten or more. The CDR3 is CASSSWVGAGNEQFF. CDR3 in DNA: TGTGCCAGCAGCTCTTGGGTTGGGGCGGGGAATGAGCAGTTCTTC. This rearrangement joins TRBV11-2 to TRBJ2-1, with D perhaps TRBD2 (6 bases). V was shortened by 4 bases and J by 7 bases, with 17 bases between the two germline ends. Germline V CDR1 and CDR2: SGHAT, FQNNGV. This CDR3 spans 15 amino acids. Full variable domain (remainder filled in from reference TRBV11-2 and TRBJ2-1): EAGVAQSPRYKIIEKRQSVAFWCNPISGHATLYWYQQILGQGPKLLIQFQNNGVVDDSQLPKDRFSAERLKGVDSTLKIQPAKLEDSAVYLCASSSWVGAGNEQFFGPGTRLTVL.

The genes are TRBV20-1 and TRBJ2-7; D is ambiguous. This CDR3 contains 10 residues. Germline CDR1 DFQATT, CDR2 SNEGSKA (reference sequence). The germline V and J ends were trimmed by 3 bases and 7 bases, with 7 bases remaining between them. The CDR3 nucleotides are TGCAGTGCTAGTAAGAGAGAGCAGTACTTC. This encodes CSASKREQYF.

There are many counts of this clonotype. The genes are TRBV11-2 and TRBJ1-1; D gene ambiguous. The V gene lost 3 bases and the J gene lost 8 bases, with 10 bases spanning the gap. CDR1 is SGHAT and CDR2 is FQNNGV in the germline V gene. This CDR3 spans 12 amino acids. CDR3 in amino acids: CASSFGRVEAFF. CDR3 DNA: TGTGCCAGCAGCTTCGGTCGGGTCGAAGCTTTCTTT.

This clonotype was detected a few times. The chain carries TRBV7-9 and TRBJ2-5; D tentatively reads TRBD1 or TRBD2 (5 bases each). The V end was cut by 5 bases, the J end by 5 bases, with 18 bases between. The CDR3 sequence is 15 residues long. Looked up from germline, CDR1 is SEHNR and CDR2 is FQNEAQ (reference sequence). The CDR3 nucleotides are TGTGCCAGCAGCCCCCGAGGGGTTCAACAGGAGACCCAGTACTTC. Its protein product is CASSPRGVQQETQYF. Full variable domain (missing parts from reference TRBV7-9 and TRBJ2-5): DTGVSQNPRHKITKRGQNVTFRCDPISEHNRLYWYRQTLGQGPEFLTYFQNEAQLEKSRLLSDRFSAERPKGSFSTLEIQRTEQGDSAMYLCASSPRGVQQETQYFGPGTRLLVL.

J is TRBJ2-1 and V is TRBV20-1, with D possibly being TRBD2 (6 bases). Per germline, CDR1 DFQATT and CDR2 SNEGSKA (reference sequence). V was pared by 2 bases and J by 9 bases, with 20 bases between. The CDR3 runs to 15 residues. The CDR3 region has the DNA TGCAGTGCTAGACTCGCGGGGCTAGTTGTAGGTGAGCAGTTCTTC. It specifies CSARLAGLVVGEQFF.

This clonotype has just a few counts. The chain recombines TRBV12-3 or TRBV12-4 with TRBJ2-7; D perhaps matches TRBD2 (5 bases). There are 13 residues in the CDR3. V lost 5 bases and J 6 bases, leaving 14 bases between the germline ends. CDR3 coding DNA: TGTGCCAGCAGTCCTTATTTGGACTCCGAGCAGTACTTC. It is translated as CASSPYLDSEQYF.

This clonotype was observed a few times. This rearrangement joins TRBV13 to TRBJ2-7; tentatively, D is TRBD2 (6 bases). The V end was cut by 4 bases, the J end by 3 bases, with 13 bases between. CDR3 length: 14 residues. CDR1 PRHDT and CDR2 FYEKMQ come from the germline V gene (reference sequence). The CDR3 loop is CASSSSRGNYEQYF. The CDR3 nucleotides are TGTGCCAGCAGCTCAAGTCGGGGGAACTACGAGCAGTACTTC.

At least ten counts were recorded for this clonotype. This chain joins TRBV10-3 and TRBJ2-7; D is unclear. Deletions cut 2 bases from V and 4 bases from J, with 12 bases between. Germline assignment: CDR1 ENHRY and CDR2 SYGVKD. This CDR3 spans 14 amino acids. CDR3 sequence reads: CAISEAAVRYEQYF. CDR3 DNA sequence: TGTGCCATCAGTGAGGCCGCCGTCCGGTACGAGCAGTACTTC.

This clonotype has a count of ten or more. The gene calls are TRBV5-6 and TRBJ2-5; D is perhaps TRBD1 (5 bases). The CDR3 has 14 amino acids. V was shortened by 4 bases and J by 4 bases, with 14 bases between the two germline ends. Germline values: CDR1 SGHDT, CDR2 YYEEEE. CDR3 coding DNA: TGTGCCAGCAGCAGGATCGACCAGGGAGAGACCCAGTACTTC. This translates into CASSRIDQGETQYF.

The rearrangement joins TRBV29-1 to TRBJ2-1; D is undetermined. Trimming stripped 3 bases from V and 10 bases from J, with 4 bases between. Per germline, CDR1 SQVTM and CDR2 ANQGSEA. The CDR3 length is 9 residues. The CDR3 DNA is TGCAGCGTTGATGAAGAGCAGTTCTTC. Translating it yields CSVDEEQFF.